This T cell receptor beta chain was identified in a study of blood T cell repertoires in COVID-19. Study-wide context: The samples span acute and convalescent COVID-19 from the United States, Italy and Spain. Sources were T cells, B-cell-depleted T cells, or PBMCs; the material itself was cDNA or gDNA.

The V gene lost 0 bases and the J gene lost 6 bases, with 8 bases spanning the gap. Germline assignment: CDR1 SQVTM and CDR2 ANQGSEA. The length of the CDR3 is 12 residues. Source study methods: Nucleated cell counts were estimated from reference gene primer amplification. Generated by immunoSEQ multiplex PCR, the TCRdb table keeps only in-frame clones and is missing some. The DNA was the basis for D and trimming; V, J and clone size are from that table. Here the sample spans about 210,000 clones, about 88% being singletons. The receptor's source is a woman in her thirties or forties with acute or convalescent COVID-19. Material for sequencing was peripheral blood. The chain has TRBV29-1 and TRBJ1-2; D is undetermined. The CDR3, as DNA: TGCAGCGTTGAAGATGAAAGCAATGGCTACACCTTC. Its protein product is CSVEDESNGYTF.